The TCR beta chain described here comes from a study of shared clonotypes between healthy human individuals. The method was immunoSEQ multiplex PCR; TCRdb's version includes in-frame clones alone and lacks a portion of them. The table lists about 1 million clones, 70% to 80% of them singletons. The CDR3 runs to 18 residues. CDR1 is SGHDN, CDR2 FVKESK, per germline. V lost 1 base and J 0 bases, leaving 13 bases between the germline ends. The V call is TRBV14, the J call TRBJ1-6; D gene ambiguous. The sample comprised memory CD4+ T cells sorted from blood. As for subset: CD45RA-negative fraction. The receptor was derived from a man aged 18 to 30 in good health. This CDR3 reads CASSQGIPGSSYNSPLHF. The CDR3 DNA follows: TGTGCCAGCAGCCAAGGGATTCCGGGGAGCTCCTATAATTCACCCCTCCACTTT.